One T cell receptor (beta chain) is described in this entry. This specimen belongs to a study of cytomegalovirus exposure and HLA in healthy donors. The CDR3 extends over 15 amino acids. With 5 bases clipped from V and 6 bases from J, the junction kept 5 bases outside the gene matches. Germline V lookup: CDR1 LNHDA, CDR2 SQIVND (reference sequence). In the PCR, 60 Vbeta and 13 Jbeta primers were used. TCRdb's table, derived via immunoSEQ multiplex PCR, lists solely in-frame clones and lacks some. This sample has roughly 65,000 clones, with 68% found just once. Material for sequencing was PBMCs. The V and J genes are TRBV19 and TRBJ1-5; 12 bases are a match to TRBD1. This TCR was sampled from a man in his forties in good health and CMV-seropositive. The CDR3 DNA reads TGTGCCAGTAGTTTCGGGACAGGGGGCGGTCAGCCCCAGCATTTT. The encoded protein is CASSFGTGGGQPQHF. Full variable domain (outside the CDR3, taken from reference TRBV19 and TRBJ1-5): DGGITQSPKYLFRKEGQNVTLSCEQNLNHDAMYWYRQDPGQGLRLIYYSQIVNDFQKGDIAEGYSVSREKKESFPLTVTSAQKNPTAFYLCASSFGTGGGQPQHFGDGTRLSIL.